One and the same sample provided the 24 T cell receptor beta chains below, sequenced in a study of T cells in Graves' hyperthyroidism and ophthalmopathy. The investigators amplified TCR beta CDR3 regions from RNA transcripts. In the first-round RT-PCR of the TCR CDR3, the HTBI primer set was used. TCRdb fed the multiplex PCR reads into MiXCR, producing one record per CDR3 protein. The sample consists of under 250,000 distinct CDR3 sequences, around a sixth of them appearing once. The sequencing input was blood. The receptors stem from a woman between 45 and 65 years old with Graves' hyperthyroidism.

In this sample, this clonotype turned up many times. This sequence joins TRBV7-2 and TRBJ1-2, with TRBD1 identical over 7 bases. The CDR3 totals 15 residues. With V trimmed by 2 bases and J by 5 bases, 8 bases remained unmatched. The germline CDR1 and CDR2 sequences are SGHTA and FQGNSA. CDR3 amino acids: CASSLSTGVGYGYTF. CDR3 in DNA: TGTGCCAGCAGCTTATCCACAGGGGTAGGATATGGCTACACCTTC.

This clonotype was recorded many times. The genes are TRBV6-2 or TRBV6-3 and TRBJ2-2, with 8 bases lining up with TRBD1. Germline V lookup: CDR1 MNHEY, CDR2 SVGEGT. This CDR3 region has 14 residues. Losses at the gene ends were 6 bases for V and 6 bases for J; bases not matched to a gene: 6. The CDR3 sequence: CASSPGQGAGELFF. For the CDR3, the DNA is TGTGCCAGCAGCCCCGGACAGGGCGCCGGGGAGCTGTTTTTT.

This clonotype has more than one count but fewer than ten. V gene TRBV5-1 combines with J gene TRBJ1-2, with D possibly matching TRBD1 (6 bases). The CDR3 loop spans 13 amino acids. V was cut by 1 base and J by 7 bases, with 11 bases left in between. CDR1 and CDR2 (germline): SGHRS, YFSETQ. The CDR3 protein is CASSLRTQGGYTF. The CDR3 DNA reads TGCGCCAGCAGCTTGAGGACACAGGGTGGCTACACCTTC.

This clonotype was found many times. The rearrangement uses TRBV20-1 and TRBJ1-5; D gene uncertain. CDR1 is DFQATT, CDR2 SNEGSKA, per germline (reference sequence). V was pared by 5 bases and J by 1 base, with 9 bases between. CDR3 length: 13 amino acids. The CDR3 loop is CSAPSGSNQPQHF. The CDR3 DNA reads TGCAGTGCTCCAAGCGGGAGCAATCAGCCCCAGCATTTT.

The rearrangement uses TRBV12-3 or TRBV12-4 and TRBJ2-1; unclear D gene. The CDR3 contains 15 residues. Deletions cut 5 bases from V and 4 bases from J, with 15 bases between. The CDR3 here is CASSLPKKGYNEQFF. The CDR3 bases are TGTGCCAGCAGTCTGCCGAAAAAAGGGTACAATGAGCAGTTCTTC.

V and J are TRBV7-8 and TRBJ1-3; D is perhaps TRBD1 (5 bases). The CDR3 sequence is 13 residues long. The germline CDR1 and CDR2 sequences are SGHVS and FQNEAQ. Trimming took 5 bases from V and 8 from J, leaving 13 bases between them. The CDR3 DNA sequence: TGTGCCAGCAGCCCCCGGGACTCCCACACCATATATTTT. Residues: CASSPRDSHTIYF. Complete variable domain (other parts from reference TRBV7-8 and TRBJ1-3): GAGVSQSPRYKVAKRGQDVALRCDPISGHVSLFWYQQALGQGPEFLTYFQNEAQLDKSGLPSDRFFAERPEGSVSTLKIQRTQQEDSAVYLCASSPRDSHTIYFGEGSWLTVV.

This clonotype showed up many times. CDR3 residues: CASSEGQGALNSPLHF. CDR3 DNA sequence: TGTGCCAGCAGTGAAGGTCAGGGGGCCCTTAATTCACCCCTCCACTTT. The chain joins TRBV2 to TRBJ1-6, with 8 bases aligning to TRBD1. The CDR3 sequence is 16 residues long. Trimming took 1 base from V and 6 from J; bases not matched to a gene: 5. From germline, CDR1 is SNHLY and CDR2 FYNNEI. Full variable domain (missing parts from reference TRBV2 and TRBJ1-6): EPEVTQTPSHQVTQMGQEVILRCVPISNHLYFYWYRQILGQKVEFLVSFYNNEISEKSEIFDDQFSVERPDGSNFTLKIRSTKLEDSAMYFCASSEGQGALNSPLHFGNGTRLTVT.

This clonotype was recorded many times. The chain combines TRBV3-1 with TRBJ1-5; D unclear. The V gene lost 0 bases and the J gene lost 7 bases, with 10 bases spanning the gap. Germline CDR1 reads LGHDT; CDR2 reads YNNKEL (reference sequence). This CDR3 contains 14 residues. The CDR3, as DNA: TGTGCCAGCAGCCAAGATCCAAACGGGCAGCCCCAGCATTTT. Amino acid sequence: CASSQDPNGQPQHF.

This rearrangement joins TRBV18 to TRBJ1-2; TRBD1 might be the D (6 bases). Per germline, CDR1 KGHSH and CDR2 LQKENI. The germline V and J ends were trimmed by 2 bases and 4 bases, with 14 bases remaining between them. The CDR3 runs 15 residues. The DNA of the CDR3 is TGTGCCAGCTCACCAAGACTCAGGGGCGGCTATGGCTACACCTTC. The encoded protein is CASSPRLRGGYGYTF.

The V gene is TRBV5-1, the J gene TRBJ2-7; a weak D match, TRBD2 (5 bases). Germline V gives CDR1 SGHRS, CDR2 YFSETQ. The CDR3 covers 12 residues. The V and J ends lost 6 bases and 7 bases respectively, with 14 bases between them. CDR3 DNA sequence: TGCGCCAGCACTAGGGATCGGGGAGAGCAGTACTTC. Protein product: CASTRDRGEQYF. Variable domain in full (rest from reference TRBV5-1 and TRBJ2-7): KAGVTQTPRYLIKTRGQQVTLSCSPISGHRSVSWYQQTPGQGLQFLFEYFSETQRNKGNFPGRFSGRQFSNSRSEMNVSTLELGDSALYLCASTRDRGEQYFGPGTRLTVT.

This clonotype turned up a few times. The chain couples TRBV9 to TRBJ2-7, with D perhaps given as TRBD1 or TRBD2 (7 bases each). CDR1 is SGDLS and CDR2 is YYNGEE in the germline V gene. The CDR3 is made up of 13 amino acids. V was shortened by 4 bases and J by 4 bases, with 12 bases between the two germline ends. The CDR3 DNA reads as TGTGCCAGCAGCCCAGGGGGGGTTTACGAGCAGTACTTC. It translates to CASSPGGVYEQYF.

This clonotype was seen ten or more times. J is TRBJ2-7 and V is TRBV7-9; 8 bases match TRBD2. Germline trimming cut 8 bases from V and 6 bases from J; bases unmatched to any gene: 9. The CDR3 has 13 residues. Germline V gives CDR1 SEHNR, CDR2 FQNEAQ (reference sequence). CDR3 coding DNA: TGTGCCAGCCAATCCAGCGGGAGTGGCGAGCAGTACTTC. Translation gives CASQSSGSGEQYF.

At least ten counts were recorded for this clonotype. This chain uses TRBV12-3 or TRBV12-4 with TRBJ1-1; D is uncertain. Trimming shortened V by 3 bases and J by 6 bases, and 8 bases separated the two germline ends. This CDR3 is built from 12 residues. The CDR3 loop is CASSFFEPEAFF. The CDR3, as DNA: TGTGCCAGCAGTTTTTTCGAGCCTGAAGCTTTCTTT.

This clonotype was detected a few times. CDR3 loop: CAWKVGDMNTEAFF. CDR3 nucleotides: TGTGCCTGGAAAGTGGGAGATATGAACACTGAAGCTTTCTTT. The V call is TRBV30, the J call TRBJ1-1; D is ambiguous. Germline V gene lookup returns CDR1 GTSNPN and CDR2 SVGIG (reference sequence). This CDR3 is 14 amino acids long. V shed 4 bases and J shed 0 bases, with 12 bases lying between them.

This clonotype showed up many times. This chain uses TRBV7-9 with TRBJ2-7; D not certain. CDR1 is SEHNR and CDR2 is FQNEAQ in the germline V gene (reference sequence). CDR3 length: 12 amino acids. Trimming took 2 bases from V and 4 from J, leaving 6 bases between them. CDR3 protein: CASSLYFYEQYF. As DNA, the CDR3 is TGTGCCAGCAGCTTATACTTTTACGAGCAGTACTTC.

This chain uses TRBV4-2 with TRBJ2-7, with TRBD2 identical over 7 bases. In germline, CDR1 is LGHNA, CDR2 YNFKEQ. The CDR3 is 16 amino acids. With V trimmed by 0 bases and J by 5 bases, 10 bases remained unmatched. CDR3 nucleotides: TGTGCCAGCAGCCAAGAGATGGCGGGAGCGTTCCACGAGCAGTACTTC. It is translated as CASSQEMAGAFHEQYF.

This clonotype has at least ten counts. V is TRBV28 and J is TRBJ2-2; 7 bases are shared with TRBD2. After removal of 6 bases from V and 1 base from J, the junction contained 14 bases not matched to a gene. CDR1 is MDHEN and CDR2 is SYDVKM in the germline V gene. The CDR3 covers 18 residues. DNA for the CDR3: TGTGCCAGCAGCCTACAAATAATAGCGGGCCTGAACACCGGGGAGCTGTTTTTT. It is translated as CASSLQIIAGLNTGELFF.

This clonotype was detected a few times. This sequence joins TRBV7-3 and TRBJ1-4; D is undetermined. V was cut by 2 bases and J by 0 bases, with 13 bases left in between. The CDR3 spans 17 residues. The germline V gene has CDR1 SGHTA and CDR2 FQGTGA. The chain's CDR3 is CASSLGSFRATNEKLFF. CDR3 nucleotide sequence: TGTGCCAGCAGCTTAGGTTCGTTCCGAGCAACTAATGAAAAACTGTTTTTT.

The chain combines TRBV30 with TRBJ1-2; D unresolved. CDR1 GTSNPN and CDR2 SVGIG come from the germline V gene (reference sequence). The CDR3 runs 13 residues. Trimming took off 1 base at V and 1 base at J, with 7 bases between the two ends. CDR3 coding DNA: TGTGCCTGGAGTGCCCAGTATAACTATGGCTACACCTTC. Its translation is CAWSAQYNYGYTF.

This clonotype has more than one count but fewer than ten. The V gene is TRBV3-1, the J gene TRBJ2-7; D is perhaps TRBD1 (5 bases). The CDR3 contains 14 residues. Looked up from germline, CDR1 is LGHDT and CDR2 is YNNKEL (reference sequence). Trimming cost V 4 bases and J 4 bases, with 14 bases left between them. In DNA, the CDR3 is TGTGCCAGCAGCCCCAGGGTGGGTCGGTACGAGCAGTACTTC. It yields the protein CASSPRVGRYEQYF.

This clonotype was detected a few times. The chain joins TRBV6-5 to TRBJ1-5, with D maybe TRBD1 (6 bases). Germline V gene data show CDR1 as MNHEY and CDR2 as SVGAGI. Trimming took 0 bases from V and 7 from J, leaving 16 bases between them. The CDR3 runs 16 residues. The CDR3 nucleotides are TGTGCCAGCAGTTACTCGTCGTCGGGGGCACGGCAGCCCCAGCATTTT. It specifies CASSYSSSGARQPQHF.

This clonotype was picked up many times. The CDR3 region has the DNA TGCAGTGCTGATCAGGGGTCCCAGTCCTACGAGCAGTACTTC. Encoded protein: CSADQGSQSYEQYF. The V call is TRBV20-1, the J call TRBJ2-7, with D possibly TRBD1 on 6 matching bases. The CDR3 sequence is 14 residues long. V was trimmed by 5 bases and J by 1 base, leaving 15 bases between them. In germline, CDR1 is DFQATT, CDR2 SNEGSKA (reference sequence).

The chain carries TRBV2 and TRBJ2-3, with a possible D match to TRBD2 (6 bases). Germline V gives CDR1 SNHLY, CDR2 FYNNEI. The V end was cut by 2 bases, the J end by 2 bases, with 11 bases between. The CDR3 is 15 amino acids. The CDR3 here is CASSEPRDFTDTQYF. CDR3 nucleotide sequence: TGTGCCAGCAGTGAACCCCGGGACTTCACAGATACGCAGTATTTT.

This clonotype was counted many times. This sequence joins TRBV29-1 and TRBJ1-4, with 7 bases matching TRBD1. The CDR3 covers 14 residues. CDR1 is SQVTM and CDR2 is ANQGSEA in the germline V gene. The trim removed 6 bases at V and 2 bases at J, leaving 6 bases unmatched. CDR3 DNA: TGCAGCGTCGTCGACAGGGACACTAATGAAAAACTGTTTTTT. Protein product: CSVVDRDTNEKLFF.